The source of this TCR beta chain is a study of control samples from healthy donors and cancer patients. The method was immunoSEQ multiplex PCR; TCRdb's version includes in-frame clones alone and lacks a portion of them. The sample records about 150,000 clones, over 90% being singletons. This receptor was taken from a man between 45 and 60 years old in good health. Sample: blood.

CDR3 sequence (DNA): TGTGCCAGCAGTTACTCGAGACAGGTCAACACTGAAGCTTTCTTT. It codes for CASSYSRQVNTEAFF. The V and J genes are TRBV6-5 and TRBJ1-1, with TRBD1 as a possible D gene (6 bases). This CDR3 spans 15 amino acids. CDR1 MNHEY and CDR2 SVGAGI come from the germline V gene. V lost 0 bases and J 2 bases, leaving 10 bases between the germline ends.